This T cell receptor beta chain was captured in a study of technical replicates of blood from a handful of donors. The table came from immunoSEQ multiplex PCR; TCRdb's copy has only in-frame clones and leaves some out. The data show some 84,000 clones, with about 91% seen just once and around 0.37% held by the top ten. Germline lookup yields CDR1 SGHTA and CDR2 FQGNSA. This CDR3 region has 15 residues. Trimming removed 3 bases from V and 10 bases from J, with 21 bases in between. This TCR derives from a human donor in good health. Source material: T cells isolated from PBMCs. This chain uses TRBV7-2 with TRBJ1-1; possible D gene TRBD1, 5 bases. The CDR3 protein is CASSFSGTLGGGAFF. CDR3 bases: TGTGCCAGCAGCTTTAGCGGGACGTTGGGGGGTGGAGCTTTCTTT.